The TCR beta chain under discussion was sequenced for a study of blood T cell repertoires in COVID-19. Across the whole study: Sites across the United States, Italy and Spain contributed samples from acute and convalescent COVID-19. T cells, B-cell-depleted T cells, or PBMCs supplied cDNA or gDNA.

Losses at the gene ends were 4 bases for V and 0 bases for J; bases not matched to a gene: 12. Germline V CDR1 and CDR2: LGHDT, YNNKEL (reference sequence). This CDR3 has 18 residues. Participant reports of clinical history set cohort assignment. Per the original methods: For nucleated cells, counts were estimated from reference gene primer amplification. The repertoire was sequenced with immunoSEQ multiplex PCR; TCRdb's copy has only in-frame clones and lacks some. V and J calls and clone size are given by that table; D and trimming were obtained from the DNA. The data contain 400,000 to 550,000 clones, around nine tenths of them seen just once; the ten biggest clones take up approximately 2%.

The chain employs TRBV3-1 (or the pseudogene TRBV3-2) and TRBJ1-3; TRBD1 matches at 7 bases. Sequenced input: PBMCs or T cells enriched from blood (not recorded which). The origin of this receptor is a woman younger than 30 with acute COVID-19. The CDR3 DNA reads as TGTGCCAGCAGCCCAGAACGCCGACAGGGCCGCTCTGGAAACACCATATATTTT. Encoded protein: CASSPERRQGRSGNTIYF.